The 26 T cell receptor beta chains below were found in one sample sequenced in a study of CD4 T cells in relation to SARS-CoV-2 and coronaviruses. The method was immunoSEQ multiplex PCR; TCRdb's version includes in-frame clones alone and lacks a portion of them. The repertoire holds about 59,000 clones, with 86% as singletons. Unexposed donor CD4+ T cells date from about 2011-2018, before the COVID-19 pandemic. The sample taken for sequencing was memory CD4+ T cells from PBMCs. The source of these receptors is a human donor in good health.

This clone was detected a few times. The rearrangement links TRBV10-3 to TRBJ1-6; 7 nucleotides match TRBD1. After removal of 6 bases from V and 10 bases from J, the junction contained 18 bases not matched to a gene. The CDR3 consists of 17 residues. CDR1 and CDR2 (germline): ENHRY, SYGVKD. DNA for the CDR3: TGTGCCATCAGCCGGACCCACGGACAGGCCGGGGAGTCACCCCTCCACTTT. Its translation is CAISRTHGQAGESPLHF.

This chain joins TRBV7-3 and TRBJ2-1; tentatively, D is TRBD1 or TRBD2 (5 bases each). The V gene's germline CDR1 is SGHTA and CDR2 FQGTGA. V lost 0 bases to trimming and J lost 7 bases, with 16 bases between them. This CDR3 spans 16 amino acids. In DNA form, the CDR3 reads TGTGCCAGCAGCTTAACTGAATGGGGGAATGGTAATGAGCAGTTCTTC. Protein: CASSLTEWGNGNEQFF.

The J gene is TRBJ2-5, the V gene TRBV13; 7 nucleotides agree with TRBD2. V lost 3 bases to trimming and J lost 0 bases; unmatched junction nucleotides: 10. Germline V lookup: CDR1 PRHDT, CDR2 FYEKMQ (reference sequence). This CDR3 is 17 amino acids long. The CDR3 region has the DNA TGTGCCAGCAGCTTCCGGGCTAGCGGAAAAAACCAAGAGACCCAGTACTTC. Translation gives CASSFRASGKNQETQYF.

This chain's CDR3 is CASSLLGNEAFF. In nucleotides, the CDR3 is TGTGCCAGCAGTTTATTGGGGAATGAAGCTTTCTTT. The chain joins TRBV28 to TRBJ1-1; D remains ambiguous. Germline V lookup: CDR1 MDHEN, CDR2 SYDVKM. This CDR3 has 12 residues. V was cut by 1 base and J by 7 bases, with 7 bases left in between.

This chain connects TRBV28 to TRBJ1-5; 8 nucleotides line up with TRBD1. This CDR3 is 12 amino acids long. Germline-derived CDR1 and CDR2 are MDHEN and SYDVKM. V lost 5 bases, J lost 11 bases, and 5 bases stayed unmatched. As DNA, the CDR3 is TGTGCCAGCAGTCTGGACAGGGCGACCCAGCATTTT. It yields the protein CASSLDRATQHF.

This chain uses TRBV10-3 with TRBJ2-7, with D possibly being TRBD1 or TRBD2 (5 bases each). The CDR3 length is 13 residues. The ends were cut back, 4 bases at V and 5 bases at J, with 12 bases in the middle. Germline V gene sequence: CDR1 ENHRY, CDR2 SYGVKD. CDR3 bases: TGTGCCATCAGTGGGGGGACCACTAACGAGCAGTACTTC. It specifies CAISGGTTNEQYF.

This clone was found a few times. The gene calls are TRBV19 and TRBJ1-1; D not certain. V was shortened by 3 bases and J by 0 bases, with 5 bases between the two germline ends. This CDR3 is 13 amino acids long. The germline CDR1 and CDR2 sequences are LNHDA and SQIVND (reference sequence). This CDR3 is CASSIVLNTEAFF. CDR3 nucleotides: TGTGCCAGTAGTATCGTCTTGAACACTGAAGCTTTCTTT.

The V call is TRBV5-4, the J call TRBJ2-7; TRBD2 agrees at 10 bases. The V gene end was trimmed by 5 bases and the J gene end by 0 bases; junction bases not matched to a gene: 14. The CDR3 totals 18 residues. CDR1 is SGHNT, CDR2 YYREEE, per germline (reference sequence). CDR3 in amino acids: CASSSKNLAGALSYEQYF. The CDR3 DNA is TGTGCCAGCAGTAGCAAGAACCTAGCGGGAGCCCTCTCCTACGAGCAGTACTTC.

This CDR3 is CASSVGTGWEKLFF. The CDR3 region has the DNA TGTGCCAGCAGCGTAGGGACAGGGTGGGAAAAACTGTTTTTT. The chain uses TRBV9 and TRBJ1-4; 8 bases fit TRBD1. V gave up 0 bases and J gave up 8 bases; unmatched junction bases: 3. This CDR3 comprises 14 residues. From germline, CDR1 is SGDLS and CDR2 YYNGEE.

V is TRBV27 and J is TRBJ2-5, with D tentatively TRBD1 (6 bases). The germline gives CDR1 MNHEY, CDR2 SMNVEV (reference sequence). The CDR3 sequence is 15 residues long. Trimming took off 6 bases at V and 7 bases at J, with 21 bases between the two ends. CDR3 region: CASSSYEEDRRTQYF. For the CDR3, the DNA is TGTGCCAGCAGCTCGTACGAAGAGGACAGACGGACCCAGTACTTC.

CDR3 amino acids: CASSPGRAEEQYF. CDR3 nucleotide sequence: TGTGCCAGCAGCCCGGGACGAGCGGAAGAGCAGTACTTC. The chain combines TRBV4-2 with TRBJ2-7, with D perhaps TRBD1 or TRBD2 (5 bases each). Germline CDR1 LGHNA, CDR2 YNFKEQ. This CDR3 contains 13 residues. Trimming removed 4 bases at V and 7 bases at J, with 14 bases between.

The chain is built from TRBV12-3 or TRBV12-4 and TRBJ2-5, with TRBD1 matching 8 bases. This CDR3 comprises 12 residues. V lost 5 bases, J lost 13 bases, and 9 bases stayed unmatched. This CDR3 is CASSKGQGRTYF. Written as DNA, the CDR3 is TGTGCCAGCAGTAAAGGACAGGGCCGGACGTACTTC.

This CDR3 reads CASSLTPGTNTEAFF. DNA for the CDR3: TGCGCCAGCAGCTTAACCCCCGGGACGAACACTGAAGCTTTCTTT. V and J are TRBV5-1 and TRBJ1-1; D is perhaps TRBD1 (5 bases). There are 15 residues in the CDR3. The V and J ends lost 2 bases and 1 base respectively, with 12 bases between them. Germline values: CDR1 SGHRS, CDR2 YFSETQ.

The chain links TRBV27 to TRBJ2-6, with D maybe TRBD1 (5 bases). V was clipped by 3 bases and J by 0 bases, with 6 bases between them. This CDR3 is 15 amino acids long. Germline loops: CDR1 MNHEY, CDR2 SMNVEV (reference sequence). CDR3 nucleotide sequence: TGTGCCAGCAGTTTTAGGGGCTCTGGGGCCAACGTCCTGACTTTC. It codes for CASSFRGSGANVLTF.

This clone is categorized as medium-sized (0.01 to 0.1%). CDR3 DNA: TGTGCCAGCAGTACTTCACAGGGAACCCCCGCAACTAATGAAAAACTGTTTTTT. Amino acids: CASSTSQGTPATNEKLFF. The chain carries TRBV2 and TRBJ1-4; the D gene is possibly TRBD1 (6 bases). Looked up from germline, CDR1 is SNHLY and CDR2 is FYNNEI. The V gene lost 5 bases and the J gene lost 0 bases, with 19 bases spanning the gap. The CDR3 is 18 residues long.

The chain couples TRBV28 to TRBJ2-3; D is perhaps TRBD1 (7 bases). The ends were cut back, 3 bases at V and 2 bases at J, with 12 bases in the middle. Per germline, CDR1 MDHEN and CDR2 SYDVKM. The CDR3 covers 15 residues. As DNA, the CDR3 is TGTGCCAGCAGTTTGCAGGGGGAGGCCACAGATACGCAGTATTTT. This sequence encodes CASSLQGEATDTQYF.

About this clone itself: One end of the junction varies from germline; a read error may be responsible. The chain carries TRBV13 and TRBJ2-1; TRBD1 is a possible D gene (6 bases). The CDR3 spans 13 residues. In germline, CDR1 is PRHDT, CDR2 FYEKMQ (reference sequence). In nucleotides, the CDR3 is TGTGCCAGCAGCCTAGGGGGTAAGAATGAGCAGTTCTTC. Its protein product is CASSLGGKNEQFF.

This chain joins TRBV7-8 and TRBJ2-7, with unresolved D. CDR1 is SGHVS, CDR2 FQNEAQ, per germline. The CDR3 contains 14 residues. V was pared by 5 bases and J by 2 bases, with 13 bases between. The CDR3 sequence is CASSPQPGTYEQYF. The CDR3 DNA reads TGTGCCAGCAGCCCCCAGCCTGGGACCTACGAGCAGTACTTC.

In this sample, this clone turned up once. The V gene is TRBV5-4, the J gene TRBJ2-1, with 7 nucleotides matching TRBD2. This CDR3 contains 15 residues. Germline CDR1 SGHNT, CDR2 YYREEE (reference sequence). Losses at the gene ends were 4 bases for V and 6 bases for J; bases not matched to a gene: 10. The CDR3 spells CASSDGGGARNEQFF. CDR3 in DNA: TGTGCCAGCAGCGACGGGGGAGGGGCTCGCAATGAGCAGTTCTTC.

The chain combines TRBV2 with TRBJ2-5; D is undetermined. Germline CDR1 reads SNHLY; CDR2 reads FYNNEI. The CDR3 sequence is 14 residues long. Trimming shortened V by 5 bases and J by 1 base, and 11 bases separated the two germline ends. The CDR3 reads CASSLYRSQETQYF. In DNA form, the CDR3 reads TGTGCCAGCAGTCTGTATAGGTCCCAAGAGACCCAGTACTTC.

The chain's CDR3 is CASSLRPENTGELFF. The CDR3 DNA follows: TGCGCCAGCAGCCTCAGACCAGAGAACACCGGGGAGCTGTTTTTT. The chain links TRBV5-1 to TRBJ2-2; no reliable D call. Germline loops: CDR1 SGHRS, CDR2 YFSETQ. This CDR3 has 15 amino acids. V gave up 4 bases and J gave up 1 base, with 11 bases separating them.

The V call is TRBV28, the J call TRBJ1-2, with 8 bases identical to TRBD1. J lost 4 bases, V lost 5 bases, and 15 bases had no gene match. Germline V CDR1 and CDR2: MDHEN, SYDVKM. This CDR3 is 17 amino acids long. The CDR3 region has the DNA TGTGCCAGCAGTGGGCCGGGACAGGTAACCCTCTCCTATGGCTACACCTTC. Translation: CASSGPGQVTLSYGYTF.

The chain has TRBV28 and TRBJ1-2, with a weak D call TRBD1 (6 bases). CDR1 is MDHEN and CDR2 is SYDVKM in the germline V gene. Trimming took off 3 bases at V and 0 bases at J, with 11 bases between the two ends. CDR3 size: 15 residues. As DNA, the CDR3 is TGTGCCAGCAGTTTGACCGGGGGCGCTAACTATGGCTACACCTTC. Translating it yields CASSLTGGANYGYTF.

This chain connects TRBV27 to TRBJ2-6; 9 nucleotides line up with TRBD1. Trimming removed 5 bases from V and 2 bases from J; junction bases left unmatched: 10. The CDR3 has 18 residues. The germline gives CDR1 MNHEY, CDR2 SMNVEV (reference sequence). CDR3 sequence: CASSPRGQGKAGANVLTF. The CDR3 DNA sequence: TGTGCCAGCAGTCCAAGGGGACAGGGTAAGGCTGGGGCCAACGTCCTGACTTTC.

The CDR3 DNA reads TGTGCCAGCAGCCAAGAGGGGGTAGTGTATGGCTACACCTTC. The encoded protein is CASSQEGVVYGYTF. The V gene is TRBV3-1 (or the pseudogene TRBV3-2), the J gene TRBJ1-2, with D tentatively TRBD1 (5 bases). CDR3 length equals 14 residues. Germline values: CDR1 LGHDT, CDR2 YNNKEL (reference sequence). Trimming took 0 bases from V and 5 from J, leaving 10 bases between them.

The rearrangement joins TRBV18 to TRBJ1-4, with 7 bases matching TRBD1. The CDR3 totals 16 residues. Germline assignment: CDR1 KGHSH and CDR2 LQKENI. Trimming cost V 2 bases and J 0 bases; bases outside gene matches: 3. The CDR3 loop reads CASSPGTAATNEKLFF. The CDR3 DNA sequence: TGTGCCAGCTCACCAGGGACAGCCGCAACTAATGAAAAACTGTTTTTT.